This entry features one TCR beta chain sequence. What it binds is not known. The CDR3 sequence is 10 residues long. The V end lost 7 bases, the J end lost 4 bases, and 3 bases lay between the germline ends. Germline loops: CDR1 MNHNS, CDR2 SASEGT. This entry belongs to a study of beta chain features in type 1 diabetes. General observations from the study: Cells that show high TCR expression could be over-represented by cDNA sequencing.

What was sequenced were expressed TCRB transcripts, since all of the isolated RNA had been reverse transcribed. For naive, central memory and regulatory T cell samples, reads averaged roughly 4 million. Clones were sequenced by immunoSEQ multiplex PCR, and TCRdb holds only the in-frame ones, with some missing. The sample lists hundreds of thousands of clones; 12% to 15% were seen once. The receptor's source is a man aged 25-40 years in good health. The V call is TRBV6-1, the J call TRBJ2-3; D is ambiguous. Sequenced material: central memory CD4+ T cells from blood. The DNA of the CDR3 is TGTGCCAGCATTTCAGATACGCAGTATTTT. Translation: CASISDTQYF.